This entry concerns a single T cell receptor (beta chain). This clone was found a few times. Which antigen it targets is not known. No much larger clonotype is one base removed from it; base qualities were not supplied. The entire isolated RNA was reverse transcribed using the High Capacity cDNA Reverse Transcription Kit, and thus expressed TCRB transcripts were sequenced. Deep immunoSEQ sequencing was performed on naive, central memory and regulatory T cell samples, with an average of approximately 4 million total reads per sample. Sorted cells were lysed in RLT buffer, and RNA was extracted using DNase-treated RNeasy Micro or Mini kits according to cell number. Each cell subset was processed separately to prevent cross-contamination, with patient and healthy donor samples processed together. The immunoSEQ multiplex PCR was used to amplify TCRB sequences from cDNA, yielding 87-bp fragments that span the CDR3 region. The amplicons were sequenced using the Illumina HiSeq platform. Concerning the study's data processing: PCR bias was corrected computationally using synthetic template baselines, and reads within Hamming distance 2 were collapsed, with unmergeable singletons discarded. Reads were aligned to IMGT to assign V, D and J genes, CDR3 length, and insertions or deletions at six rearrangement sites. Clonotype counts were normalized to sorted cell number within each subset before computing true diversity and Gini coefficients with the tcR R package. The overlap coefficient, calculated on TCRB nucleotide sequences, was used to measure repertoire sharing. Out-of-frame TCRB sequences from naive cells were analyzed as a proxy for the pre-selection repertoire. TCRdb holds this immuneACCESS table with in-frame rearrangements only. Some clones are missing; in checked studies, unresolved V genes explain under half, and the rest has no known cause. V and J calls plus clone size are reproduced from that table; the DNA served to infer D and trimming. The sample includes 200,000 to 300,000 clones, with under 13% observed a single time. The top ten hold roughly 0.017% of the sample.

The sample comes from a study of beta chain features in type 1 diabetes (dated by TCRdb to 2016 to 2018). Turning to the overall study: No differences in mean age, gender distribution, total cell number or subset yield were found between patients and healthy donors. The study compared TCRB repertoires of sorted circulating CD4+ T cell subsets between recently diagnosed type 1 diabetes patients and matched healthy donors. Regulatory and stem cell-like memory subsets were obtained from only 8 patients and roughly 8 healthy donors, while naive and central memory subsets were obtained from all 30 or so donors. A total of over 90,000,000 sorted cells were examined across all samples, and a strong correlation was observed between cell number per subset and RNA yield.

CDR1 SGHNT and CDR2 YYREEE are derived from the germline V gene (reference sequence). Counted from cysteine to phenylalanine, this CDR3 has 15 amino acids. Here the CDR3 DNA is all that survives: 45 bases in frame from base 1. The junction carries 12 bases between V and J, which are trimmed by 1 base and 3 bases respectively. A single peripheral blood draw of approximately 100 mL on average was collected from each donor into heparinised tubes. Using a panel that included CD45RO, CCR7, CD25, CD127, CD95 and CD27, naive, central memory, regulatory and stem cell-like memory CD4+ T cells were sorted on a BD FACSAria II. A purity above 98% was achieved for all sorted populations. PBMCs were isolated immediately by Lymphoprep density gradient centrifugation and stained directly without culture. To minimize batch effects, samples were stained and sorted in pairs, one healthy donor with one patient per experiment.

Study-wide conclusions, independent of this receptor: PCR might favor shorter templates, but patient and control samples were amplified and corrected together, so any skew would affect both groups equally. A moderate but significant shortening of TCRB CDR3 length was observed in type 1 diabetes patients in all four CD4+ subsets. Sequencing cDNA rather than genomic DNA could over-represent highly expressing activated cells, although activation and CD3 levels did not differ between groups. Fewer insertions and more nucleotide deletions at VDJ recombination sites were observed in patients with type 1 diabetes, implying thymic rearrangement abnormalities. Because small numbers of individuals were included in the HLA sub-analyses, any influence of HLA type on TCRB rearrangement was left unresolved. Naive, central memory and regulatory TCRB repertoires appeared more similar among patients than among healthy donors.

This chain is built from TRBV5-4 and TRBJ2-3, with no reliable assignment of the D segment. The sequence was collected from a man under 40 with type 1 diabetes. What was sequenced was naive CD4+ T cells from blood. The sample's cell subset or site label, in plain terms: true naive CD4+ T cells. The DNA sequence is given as TGTGCCAGCAGCTTGCCCCACTCGATGACAGATACGCAGTATTTT. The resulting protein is CASSLPHSMTDTQYF. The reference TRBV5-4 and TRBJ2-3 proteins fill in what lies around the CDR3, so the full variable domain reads ETGVTQSPTHLIKTRGQQVTLRCSSQSGHNTVSWYQQALGQGPQFIFQYYREEENGRGNFPPRFSGLQFPNYSSELNVNALELDDSALYLCASSLPHSMTDTQYFGPGTRLTVL.